A selection of T cell receptor beta chains follows, all from one sample in a study of T cell responses to AZD1222 COVID-19 vaccine. Here immunoSEQ multiplex PCR was the method, and the copy in TCRdb shows in-frame clones only, minus some. This sample's table reports over 120,000 clones. Specimen: peripheral blood. The receptors here all came from an adult in good health. Each CDR3 is given with its conserved first and last residue. Each record gives: V gene, J gene, D gene, CDR3 DNA, CDR3 protein. D genes are given only for firm matches.

TRBV7-2	TRBJ2-7	NA	TGTGCCAGCAGCTTGTCCCGAAGTAAAGACTACGAGCAGTACTTC	CASSLSRSKDYEQYF
TRBV27	TRBJ1-1	NA	TGTGCCAGCAGGTTGGACAGAGCCACTGAAGCTTTCTTT	CASRLDRATEAFF
TRBV30	TRBJ1-2	NA	TGTGCCTGGAGTGTAGGGCCTCTGGTCTACACCTTC	CAWSVGPLVYTF
TRBV12-5	TRBJ1-3	NA	TGTGCTAGTGGTGGGTGGGACACGAGCTCTGGAAACACCATATATTTT	CASGGWDTSSGNTIYF
TRBV11-2	TRBJ1-2	NA	TGTGCCAGCAGCTTAGATTCCATGACCTTCTATGGCTACACCTTC	CASSLDSMTFYGYTF
TRBV5-1	TRBJ2-1	TRBD1	TGCGCCAGCAGCTTCCGACAGGGATACTACAATGAGCAGTTCTTC	CASSFRQGYYNEQFF
TRBV30	TRBJ1-2	NA	TGTGCCTGGAGTGTACGGGTCCAGGGGAACTATGGCTACACCTTC	CAWSVRVQGNYGYTF
TRBV5-6	TRBJ1-2	NA	TGTGCCAGCAGCTTGGGGACCGAGGGTTATGGCTACACCTTC	CASSLGTEGYGYTF
TRBV7-9	TRBJ2-1	NA	TGTGCCAGCAGCTTATGGGGGGAATCCTCCTACAATGAGCAGTTCTTC	CASSLWGESSYNEQFF
TRBV5-4	TRBJ1-1	NA	TGTGCCAGCAGCGTCTCCGGGACCAACACTGAAGCTTTCTTT	CASSVSGTNTEAFF
TRBV7-3	TRBJ2-3	NA	TGTGCCAGCAGCCCCGGACATAGCACAGATACGCAGTATTTT	CASSPGHSTDTQYF
TRBV19	TRBJ1-1	TRBD1	TGTGCCAGTAGTATTGAGGACAGGGCGGGCACTGAAGCTTTCTTT	CASSIEDRAGTEAFF
TRBV5-1	TRBJ2-3	NA	TGCGCCAGCAGCCCCCTCCTAAGCACAGATACGCAGTATTTT	CASSPLLSTDTQYF
TRBV19	TRBJ2-1	TRBD2	TGTGCCAGTAGTATCTCGGGGGGGGCCGCTGAGCAGTTCTTC	CASSISGGAAEQFF
TRBV19	TRBJ2-3	NA	TGTGCCAGTAGTATCCTCTCCGCAGGCCTGGCTAGCACAGATACGCAGTATTTT	CASSILSAGLASTDTQYF
TRBV5-1	TRBJ1-6	NA	TGCGCCAGTACCGACGGTGGGAATAATTCACCCCTCCACTTT	CASTDGGNNSPLHF
TRBV4-2	TRBJ1-1	NA	TGTGCCAGCAGCCAAGATAGGCAGGGATGGACTGAAGCTTTCTTT	CASSQDRQGWTEAFF
TRBV9	TRBJ2-3	NA	TGTGCCAGCAGCCCTCGCTCCGGGGACAGCACAGATACGCAGTATTTT	CASSPRSGDSTDTQYF
TRBV10-3	TRBJ1-1	TRBD1	TGTGCCATCAGTGAGTCGGGGGGACAGGCGAACACTGAAGCTTTCTTT	CAISESGGQANTEAFF